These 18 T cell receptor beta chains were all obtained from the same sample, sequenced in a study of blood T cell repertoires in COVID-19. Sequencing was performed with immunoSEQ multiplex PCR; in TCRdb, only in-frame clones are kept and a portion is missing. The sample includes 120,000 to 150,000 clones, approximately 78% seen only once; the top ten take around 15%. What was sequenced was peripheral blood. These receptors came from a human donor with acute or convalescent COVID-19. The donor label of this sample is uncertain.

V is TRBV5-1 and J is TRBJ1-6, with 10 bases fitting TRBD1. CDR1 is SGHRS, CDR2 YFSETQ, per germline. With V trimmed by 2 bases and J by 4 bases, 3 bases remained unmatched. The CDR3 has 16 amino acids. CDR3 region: CASSFRQGAYNSPLHF. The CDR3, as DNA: TGCGCCAGCAGCTTTCGACAGGGGGCTTATAATTCACCCCTCCACTTT.

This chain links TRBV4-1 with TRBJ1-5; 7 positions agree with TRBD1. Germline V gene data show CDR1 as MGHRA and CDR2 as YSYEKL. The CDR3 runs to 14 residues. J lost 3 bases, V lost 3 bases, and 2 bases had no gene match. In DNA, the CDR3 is TGCGCCAGCAGCCAGACAGGGTACAATCAGCCCCAGCATTTT. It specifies CASSQTGYNQPQHF.

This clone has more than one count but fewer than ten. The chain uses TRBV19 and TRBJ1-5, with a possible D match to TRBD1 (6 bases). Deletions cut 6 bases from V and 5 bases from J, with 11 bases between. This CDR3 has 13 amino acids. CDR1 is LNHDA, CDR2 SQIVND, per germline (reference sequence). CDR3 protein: CASRANRDQPQHF. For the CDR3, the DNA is TGTGCCAGTAGAGCTAACAGGGATCAGCCCCAGCATTTT.

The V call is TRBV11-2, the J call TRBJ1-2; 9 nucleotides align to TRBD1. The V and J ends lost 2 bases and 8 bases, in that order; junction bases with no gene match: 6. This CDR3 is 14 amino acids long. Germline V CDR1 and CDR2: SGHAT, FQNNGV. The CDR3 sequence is CASSLTGTGRGYTF. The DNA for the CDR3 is TGTGCCAGCAGCTTAACCGGGACAGGGAGGGGCTACACCTTC.

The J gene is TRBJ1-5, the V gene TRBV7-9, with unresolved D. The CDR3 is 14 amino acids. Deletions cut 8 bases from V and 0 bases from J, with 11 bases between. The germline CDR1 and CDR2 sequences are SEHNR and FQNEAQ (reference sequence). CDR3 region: CASAASGSNQPQHF. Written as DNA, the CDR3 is TGTGCCAGCGCTGCAAGCGGTAGCAATCAGCCCCAGCATTTT.

This CDR3 is CASSFSGLAVDTQYF. CDR3 nucleotide sequence: TGTGCCAGCAGCTTTTCAGGTCTAGCTGTAGATACGCAGTATTTT. The chain carries TRBV7-2 and TRBJ2-3; D possibly corresponds to TRBD2 (5 bases). V lost 3 bases, J lost 5 bases, and 15 bases lay in between. The V gene's germline CDR1 is SGHTA and CDR2 FQGNSA. This CDR3 spans 15 amino acids.

Written as DNA, the CDR3 is TGTGCCAGCAGTTTGAACAGGGGATCACCCCTCCACTTT. It encodes CASSLNRGSPLHF. The chain has TRBV27 and TRBJ1-6, with 7 bases aligning to TRBD1. CDR1 and CDR2 (germline): MNHEY, SMNVEV (reference sequence). The V gene end was trimmed by 3 bases and the J gene end by 10 bases; junction bases not matched to a gene: 3. The CDR3 has 13 residues.

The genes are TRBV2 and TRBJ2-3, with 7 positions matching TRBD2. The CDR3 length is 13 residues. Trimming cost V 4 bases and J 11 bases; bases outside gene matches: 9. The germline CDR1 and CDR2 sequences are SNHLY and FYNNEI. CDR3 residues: CASSVTPAGQQYF. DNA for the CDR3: TGTGCCAGCAGTGTCACACCAGCGGGGCAGCAGTATTTT. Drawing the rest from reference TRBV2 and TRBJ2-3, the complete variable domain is EPEVTQTPSHQVTQMGQEVILRCVPISNHLYFYWYRQILGQKVEFLVSFYNNEISEKSEIFDDQFSVERPDGSNFTLKIRSTKLEDSAMYFCASSVTPAGQQYFGPGTRLTVL.

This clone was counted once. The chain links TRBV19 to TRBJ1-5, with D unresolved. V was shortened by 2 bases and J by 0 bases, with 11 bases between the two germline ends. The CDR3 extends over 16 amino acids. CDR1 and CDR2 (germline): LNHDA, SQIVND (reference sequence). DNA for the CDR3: TGTGCCAGTAGTATAATCTCCACTCATAGCAATCAGCCCCAGCATTTT. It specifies CASSIISTHSNQPQHF.

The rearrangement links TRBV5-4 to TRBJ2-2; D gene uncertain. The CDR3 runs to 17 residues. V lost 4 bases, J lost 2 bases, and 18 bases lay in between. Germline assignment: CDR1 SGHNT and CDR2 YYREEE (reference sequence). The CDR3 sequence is CASSPPGGPANTGELFF. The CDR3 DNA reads TGTGCCAGCAGCCCCCCTGGCGGCCCTGCCAACACCGGGGAGCTGTTTTTT.

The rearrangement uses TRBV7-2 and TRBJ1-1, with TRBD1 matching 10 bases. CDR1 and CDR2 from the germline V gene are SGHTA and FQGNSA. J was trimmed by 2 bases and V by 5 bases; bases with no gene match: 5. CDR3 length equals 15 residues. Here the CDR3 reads CASSLRQGANTEAFF. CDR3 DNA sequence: TGTGCCAGCAGCCTAAGACAGGGGGCCAACACTGAAGCTTTCTTT. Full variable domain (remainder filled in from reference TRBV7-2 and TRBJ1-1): GAGVSQSPSNKVTEKGKDVELRCDPISGHTALYWYRQSLGQGLEFLIYFQGNSAPDKSGLPSDRFSAERTGGSVSTLTIQRTQQEDSAVYLCASSLRQGANTEAFFGQGTRLTVV.

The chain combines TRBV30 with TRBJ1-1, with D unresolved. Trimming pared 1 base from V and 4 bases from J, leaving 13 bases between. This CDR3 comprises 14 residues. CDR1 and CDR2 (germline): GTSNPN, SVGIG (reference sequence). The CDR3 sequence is CAWSAGLRITEAFF. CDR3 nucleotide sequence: TGTGCCTGGAGTGCCGGTCTCAGGATCACTGAAGCTTTCTTT.

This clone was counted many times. CDR3 coding DNA: TGTGCCAGCAGCCCCCGACTAGCGGGGAAACACGAGCAGTACTTC. It codes for CASSPRLAGKHEQYF. The chain employs TRBV7-9 and TRBJ2-7; TRBD2 matches at 11 bases. This CDR3 has 15 residues. CDR1 is SEHNR, CDR2 FQNEAQ, per germline (reference sequence). Trimming at V came to 5 bases and at J to 5 bases, leaving 8 bases not matched to a gene.

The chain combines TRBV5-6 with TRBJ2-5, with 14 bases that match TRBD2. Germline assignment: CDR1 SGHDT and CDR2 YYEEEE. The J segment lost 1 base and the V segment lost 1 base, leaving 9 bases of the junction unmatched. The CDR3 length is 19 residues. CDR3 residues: CASSLWTSGGLAIQETQYF. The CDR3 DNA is TGTGCCAGCAGCTTGTGGACTAGCGGGGGGCTAGCCATCCAAGAGACCCAGTACTTC.

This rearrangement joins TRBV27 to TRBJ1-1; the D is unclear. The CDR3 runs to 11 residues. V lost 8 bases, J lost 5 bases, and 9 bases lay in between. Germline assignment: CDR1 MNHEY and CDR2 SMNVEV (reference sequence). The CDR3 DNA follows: TGTGCCAGCCAGAGCAGGACTGAAGCTTTCTTT. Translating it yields CASQSRTEAFF.

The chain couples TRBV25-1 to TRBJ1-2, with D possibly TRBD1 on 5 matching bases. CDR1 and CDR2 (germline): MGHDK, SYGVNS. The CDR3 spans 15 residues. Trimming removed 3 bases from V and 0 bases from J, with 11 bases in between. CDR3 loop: CASSDPRATNYGYTF. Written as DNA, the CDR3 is TGTGCCAGCAGTGACCCCAGGGCGACTAACTATGGCTACACCTTC.

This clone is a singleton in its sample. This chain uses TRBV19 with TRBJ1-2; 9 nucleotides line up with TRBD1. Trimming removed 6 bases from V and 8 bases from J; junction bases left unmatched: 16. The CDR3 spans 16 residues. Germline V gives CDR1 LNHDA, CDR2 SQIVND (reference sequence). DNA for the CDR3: TGTGCCAGTAGCCCCGGCCGGGACAGGGTTAGCAGGGGCTACACCTTC. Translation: CASSPGRDRVSRGYTF.

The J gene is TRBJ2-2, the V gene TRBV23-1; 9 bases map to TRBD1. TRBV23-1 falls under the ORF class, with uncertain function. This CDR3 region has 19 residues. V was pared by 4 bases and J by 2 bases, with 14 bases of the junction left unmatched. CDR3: CASSRCWTGVGINTGELFF. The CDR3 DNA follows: TGCGCCAGCAGTCGGTGCTGGACAGGGGTCGGGATAAACACCGGGGAGCTGTTTTTT.